This TCR beta chain was retrieved from a study of OX40 agonist ivuxolimab in advanced cancers. Describing the broader study: Ivuxolimab, which targeted the costimulatory receptor OX40 (CD134), was an agonistic, fully human IgG2 monoclonal antibody. Patients were allowed to have had prior anti-PD-1, anti-PD-L1 or anti-CTLA-4 therapy, and around two fifths of the dose-escalation patients had been treated with checkpoint inhibitors. The paper covers the monotherapy dose-escalation part of the phase I ivuxolimab trial, which included N ≈ 57 patients. Among the roughly 50 dose-escalation patients, 19 had hepatocellular carcinoma, approximately 15 melanoma, 9 renal cell carcinoma and 9 head and neck cancer. The purpose of peripheral TCRbeta sequencing was to test whether ivuxolimab changed TCR sequence diversity and led to clonal T-cell expansion. Partial responses occurred in three dose-escalation patients: two with cutaneous melanoma and one with hepatocellular carcinoma. Intravenous ivuxolimab was administered to patients every 2 weeks at six dose levels: 0.01, 0.1, 0.3, 1.5, 3 and 10 mg/kg. A male proportion of almost 85% and a mean age of 60 years, ranging from roughly 23 to 79, were recorded for the dose-escalation cohort. The investigation overall reported the following: Clonal expansion of both CD4+ and CD8+ blood T cells was observed from baseline to week 6 at doses 0.1 to 3.0 mg/kg. Low levels of normalized T-cell clonal expansion were also shown by some nonresponding patients. In the 0.1-3.0 mg/kg groups, partial responders were among the patients with the lowest normalized peripheral clonal expansion, particularly in CD8+ T cells. The antigen specificity of the peripheral T cells that underwent clonal expansion was not determined. After ivuxolimab, CD8+ T cells had more expanded clones than CD4+ T cells on average.

Genomic DNA was isolated from the sorted cells so that the TCRbeta CDR3 region could be sequenced. The immunoSEQ Assay was used for sequencing of TCRbeta CDR3 regions. This immuneACCESS table, as held by TCRdb, lists in-frame sequences with V and J called but not all clones. Of the missing ones, under half trace to an unresolved V gene in checked studies; the others have no known cause. Here the sample has under 70,000 clones; 86% occur a single time. 8% to 10% of the sample is held by the ten biggest clonotypes. The trial excluded patients who had a history of autoimmune disease or were on systemic immunosuppression. Peripheral blood for TCR sequencing was drawn from every dose cohort at baseline, at cycle 4 day 1 and at cycle 7 day 1. The samples were taken from a phase I, first-in-human, multicenter, open-label dose-escalation trial of ivuxolimab. The trial enrolled adults with locally advanced or metastatic head and neck squamous cell, hepatocellular, melanoma or renal cell carcinoma. Before TCR sequencing, CD4+ and CD8+ T cells were separately sorted from peripheral blood.

As concerns this clone: Its antigen specificity is not known. No much larger clonotype is one base removed from it; base qualities were not supplied.

As encoded in the germline V gene, CDR1 is SGHRS while CDR2 is YFSETQ. Its CDR3 holds 12 amino acids, cysteine through phenylalanine. The DNA shown is the 36-base CDR3, in frame from base 1. V sheds 4 bases and J sheds 6 bases, leaving 10 bases between their ends. The clonotype comes from an adult with an advanced solid tumor such as melanoma, head and neck, liver or kidney cancer. The chain joins TRBV5-1 to TRBJ1-2, with a tentative D gene TRBD1 over 5 matching bases. The material sequenced was CD4+ or CD8+ T cells sorted from blood, taken in a trial of the OX40 agonist ivuxolimab. The DNA reads as follows: TGCGCCAGCAGCCCCGGGGGGGATGGCTACACCTTC. The encoded protein is CASSPGGDGYTF.